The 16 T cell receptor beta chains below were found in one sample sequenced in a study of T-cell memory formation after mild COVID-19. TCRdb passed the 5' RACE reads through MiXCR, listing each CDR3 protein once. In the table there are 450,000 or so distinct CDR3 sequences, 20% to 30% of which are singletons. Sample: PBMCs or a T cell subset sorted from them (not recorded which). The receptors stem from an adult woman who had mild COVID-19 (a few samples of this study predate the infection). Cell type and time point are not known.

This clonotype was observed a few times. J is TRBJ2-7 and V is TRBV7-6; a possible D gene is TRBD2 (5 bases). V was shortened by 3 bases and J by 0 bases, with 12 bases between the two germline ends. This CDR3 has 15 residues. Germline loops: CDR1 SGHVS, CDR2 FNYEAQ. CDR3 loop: CASSFSNGVSYEQYF. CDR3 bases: TGTGCCAGCAGCTTTTCAAACGGGGTCTCCTACGAGCAGTACTTC.

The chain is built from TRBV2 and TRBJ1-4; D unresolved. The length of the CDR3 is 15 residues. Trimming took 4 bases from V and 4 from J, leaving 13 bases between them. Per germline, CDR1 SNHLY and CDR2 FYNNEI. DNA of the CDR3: TGTGCCAGCAGTGGAAGACCGATCTTTAATGAAAAACTGTTTTTT. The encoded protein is CASSGRPIFNEKLFF.

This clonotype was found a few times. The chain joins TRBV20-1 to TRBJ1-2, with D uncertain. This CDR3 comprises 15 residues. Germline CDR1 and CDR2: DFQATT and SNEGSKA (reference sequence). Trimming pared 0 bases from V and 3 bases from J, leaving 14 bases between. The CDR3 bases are TGCAGTGCTAGAGATCGTGGGGAAGCCTACTATGGCTACACCTTC. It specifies CSARDRGEAYYGYTF.

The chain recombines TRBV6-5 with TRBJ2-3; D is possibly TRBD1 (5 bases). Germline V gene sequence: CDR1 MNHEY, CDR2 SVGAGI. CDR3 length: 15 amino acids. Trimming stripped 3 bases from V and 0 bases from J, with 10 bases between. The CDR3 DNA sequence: TGTGCCAGCAGTTATCAGGGCGGAAGCACAGATACGCAGTATTTT. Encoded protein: CASSYQGGSTDTQYF.

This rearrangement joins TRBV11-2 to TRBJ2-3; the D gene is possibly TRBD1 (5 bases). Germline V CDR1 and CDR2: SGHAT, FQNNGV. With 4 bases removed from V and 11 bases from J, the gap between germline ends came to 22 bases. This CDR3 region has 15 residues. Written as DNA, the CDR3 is TGTGCCAGCAGCTCGACCTCGGCTAGACAGATAAAGCAGTATTTT. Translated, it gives CASSSTSARQIKQYF.

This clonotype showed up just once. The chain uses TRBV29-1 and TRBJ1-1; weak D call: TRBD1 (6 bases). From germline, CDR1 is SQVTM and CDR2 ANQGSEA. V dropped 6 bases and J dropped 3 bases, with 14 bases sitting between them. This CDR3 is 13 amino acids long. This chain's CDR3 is CSVEDRRYTEAFF. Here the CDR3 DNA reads TGCAGCGTGGAGGACAGACGCTACACTGAAGCTTTCTTT.

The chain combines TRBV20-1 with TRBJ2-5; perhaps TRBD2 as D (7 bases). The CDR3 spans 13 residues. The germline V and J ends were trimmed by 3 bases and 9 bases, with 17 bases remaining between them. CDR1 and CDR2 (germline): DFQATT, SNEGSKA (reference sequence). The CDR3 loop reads CSARRRGPGAQYF. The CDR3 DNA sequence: TGCAGTGCTAGGAGGCGGGGGCCCGGGGCCCAGTACTTC.

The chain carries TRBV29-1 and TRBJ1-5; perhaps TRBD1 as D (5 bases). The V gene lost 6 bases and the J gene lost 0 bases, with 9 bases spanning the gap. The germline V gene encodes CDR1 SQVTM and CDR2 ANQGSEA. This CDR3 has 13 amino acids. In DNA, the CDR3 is TGCAGCGTGTTGACAGATAGCAATCAGCCCCAGCATTTT. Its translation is CSVLTDSNQPQHF.

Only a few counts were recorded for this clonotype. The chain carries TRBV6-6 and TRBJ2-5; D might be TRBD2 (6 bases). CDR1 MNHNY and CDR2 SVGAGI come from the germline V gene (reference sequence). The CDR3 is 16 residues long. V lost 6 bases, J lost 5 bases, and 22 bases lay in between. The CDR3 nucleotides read TGTGCCAGCAGCGACCTCCCCCGGCTAGCGACTGAGACCCAGTACTTC. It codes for CASSDLPRLATETQYF.

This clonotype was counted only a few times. Written as DNA, the CDR3 is TGCGCCAGCAGCCCGTCAGGGACAGGGGGGGAAGAGACCCAGTACTTC. Residues: CASSPSGTGGEETQYF. The chain couples TRBV5-1 to TRBJ2-5; the match to TRBD1 covers 11 bases. This CDR3 spans 16 amino acids. V was clipped by 4 bases and J by 3 bases; unmatched bases: 8. Germline loops: CDR1 SGHRS, CDR2 YFSETQ.

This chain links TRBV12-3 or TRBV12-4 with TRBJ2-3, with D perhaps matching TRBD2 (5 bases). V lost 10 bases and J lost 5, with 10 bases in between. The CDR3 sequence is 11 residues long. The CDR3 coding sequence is TGTGCCACCACGAGGGTAGATACGCAGTATTTT. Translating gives CATTRVDTQYF.

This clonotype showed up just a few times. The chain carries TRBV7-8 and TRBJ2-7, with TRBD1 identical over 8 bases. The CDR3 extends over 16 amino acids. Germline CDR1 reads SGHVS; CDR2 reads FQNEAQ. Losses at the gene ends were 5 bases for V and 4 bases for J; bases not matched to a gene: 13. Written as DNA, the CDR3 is TGTGCCAGCAGCCCGTCACGGGACAGGCCTTCTTACGAGCAGTACTTC. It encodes CASSPSRDRPSYEQYF.

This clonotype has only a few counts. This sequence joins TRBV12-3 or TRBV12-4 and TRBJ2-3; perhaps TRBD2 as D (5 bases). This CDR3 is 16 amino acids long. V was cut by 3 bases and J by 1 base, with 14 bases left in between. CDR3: CASSFGASTGTDTQYF. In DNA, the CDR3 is TGTGCCAGCAGTTTCGGAGCTAGCACAGGCACAGATACGCAGTATTTT.

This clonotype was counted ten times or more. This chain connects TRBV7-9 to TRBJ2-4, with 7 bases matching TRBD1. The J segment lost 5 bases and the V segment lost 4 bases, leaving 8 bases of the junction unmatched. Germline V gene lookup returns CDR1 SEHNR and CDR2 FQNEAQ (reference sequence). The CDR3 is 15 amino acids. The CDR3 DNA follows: TGTGCCAGCAGCTCCCCGGGACAGAGACAAAACATTCAGTACTTC. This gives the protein CASSSPGQRQNIQYF.

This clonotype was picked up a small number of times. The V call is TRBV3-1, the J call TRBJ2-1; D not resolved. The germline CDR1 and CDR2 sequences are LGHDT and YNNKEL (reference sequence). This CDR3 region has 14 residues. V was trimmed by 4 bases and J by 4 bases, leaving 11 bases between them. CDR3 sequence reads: CASSPQTIYNEQFF. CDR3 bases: TGTGCCAGCAGCCCCCAAACTATATACAATGAGCAGTTCTTC.

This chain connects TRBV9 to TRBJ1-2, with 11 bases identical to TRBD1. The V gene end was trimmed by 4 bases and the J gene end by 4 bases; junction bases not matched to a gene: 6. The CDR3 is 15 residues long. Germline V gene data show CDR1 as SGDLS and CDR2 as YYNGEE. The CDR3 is CASSSGTGGGYGYTF. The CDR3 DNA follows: TGTGCCAGCAGCTCCGGGACAGGGGGTGGCTATGGCTACACCTTC. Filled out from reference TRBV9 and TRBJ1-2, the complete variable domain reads DSGVTQTPKHLITATGQRVTLRCSPRSGDLSVYWYQQSLDQGLQFLIQYYNGEERAKGNILERFSAQQFPDLHSELNLSSLELGDSALYFCASSSGTGGGYGYTFGSGTRLTVV.